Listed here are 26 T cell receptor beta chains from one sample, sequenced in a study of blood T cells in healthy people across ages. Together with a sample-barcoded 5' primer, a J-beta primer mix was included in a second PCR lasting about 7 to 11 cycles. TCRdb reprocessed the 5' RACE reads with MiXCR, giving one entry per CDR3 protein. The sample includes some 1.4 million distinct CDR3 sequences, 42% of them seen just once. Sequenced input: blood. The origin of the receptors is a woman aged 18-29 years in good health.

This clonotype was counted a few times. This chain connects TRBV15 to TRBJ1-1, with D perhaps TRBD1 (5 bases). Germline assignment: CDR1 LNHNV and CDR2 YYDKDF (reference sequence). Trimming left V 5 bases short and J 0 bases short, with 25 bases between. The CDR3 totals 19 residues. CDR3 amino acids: CATSEDFSSGGSMNTEAFF. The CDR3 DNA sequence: TGTGCCACCAGCGAGGACTTCAGTAGCGGGGGATCCATGAACACTGAAGCTTTCTTT.

The CDR3 sequence is CASSHLRGLDEQYF. CDR3 nucleotides: TGCGCCAGCAGCCACCTCAGGGGATTAGACGAGCAGTACTTC. The gene calls are TRBV4-1 and TRBJ2-7; tentatively, D is TRBD1 (6 bases). V dropped 3 bases and J dropped 5 bases, with 14 bases sitting between them. The CDR3 is 14 residues long. CDR1 and CDR2 (germline): MGHRA, YSYEKL.

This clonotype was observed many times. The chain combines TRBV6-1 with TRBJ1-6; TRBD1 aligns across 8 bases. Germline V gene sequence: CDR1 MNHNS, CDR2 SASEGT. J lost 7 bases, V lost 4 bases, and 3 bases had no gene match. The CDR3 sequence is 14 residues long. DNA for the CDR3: TGTGCCAGCAGTGTACAGGGGGGCAATTCACCCCTCCACTTT. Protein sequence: CASSVQGGNSPLHF.

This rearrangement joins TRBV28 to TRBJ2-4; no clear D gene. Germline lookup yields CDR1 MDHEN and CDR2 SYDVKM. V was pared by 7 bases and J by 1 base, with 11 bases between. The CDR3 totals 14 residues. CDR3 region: CASIAEPAKNIQYF. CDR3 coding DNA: TGTGCCAGCATCGCAGAACCCGCCAAAAACATTCAGTACTTC.

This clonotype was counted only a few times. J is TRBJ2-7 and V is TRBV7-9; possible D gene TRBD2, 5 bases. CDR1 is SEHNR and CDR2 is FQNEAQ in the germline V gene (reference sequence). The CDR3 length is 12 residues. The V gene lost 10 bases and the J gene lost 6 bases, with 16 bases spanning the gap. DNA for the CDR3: TGTGCCATTGGAGCGGACTCTCGCGAGCAGTACTTC. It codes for CAIGADSREQYF.

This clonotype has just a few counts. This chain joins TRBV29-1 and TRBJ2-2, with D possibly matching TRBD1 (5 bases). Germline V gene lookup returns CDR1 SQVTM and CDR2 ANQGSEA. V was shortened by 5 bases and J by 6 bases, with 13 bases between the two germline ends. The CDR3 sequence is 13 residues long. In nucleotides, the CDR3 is TGCAGCGTTCAAAGGGGAACGGCCGGGGAGCTGTTTTTT. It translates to CSVQRGTAGELFF.

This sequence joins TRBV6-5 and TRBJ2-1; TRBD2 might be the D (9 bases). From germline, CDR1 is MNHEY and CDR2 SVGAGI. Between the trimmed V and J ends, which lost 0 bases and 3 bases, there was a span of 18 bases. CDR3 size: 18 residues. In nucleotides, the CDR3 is TGTGCCAGCAGTTACTCGAGCAGCGGGGGGACAGGCTACAATGAGCAGTTCTTC. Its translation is CASSYSSSGGTGYNEQFF.

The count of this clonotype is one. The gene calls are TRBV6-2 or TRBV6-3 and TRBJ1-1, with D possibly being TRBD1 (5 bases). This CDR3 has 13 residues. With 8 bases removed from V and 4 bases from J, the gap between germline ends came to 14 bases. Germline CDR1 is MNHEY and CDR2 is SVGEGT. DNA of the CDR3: TGTGCCAGCCATCCATGGGGGGGCACTGAAGCTTTCTTT. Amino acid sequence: CASHPWGGTEAFF.

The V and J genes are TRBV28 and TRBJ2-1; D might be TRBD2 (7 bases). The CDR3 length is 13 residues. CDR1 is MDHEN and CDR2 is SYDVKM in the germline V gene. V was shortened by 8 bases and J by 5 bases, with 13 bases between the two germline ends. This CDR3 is CASLSGGHNEQFF. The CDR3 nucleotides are TGTGCCAGCCTTTCGGGGGGCCACAATGAGCAGTTCTTC.

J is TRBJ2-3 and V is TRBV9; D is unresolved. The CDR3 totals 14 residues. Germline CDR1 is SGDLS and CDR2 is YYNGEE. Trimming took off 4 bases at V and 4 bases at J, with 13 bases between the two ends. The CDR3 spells CASSPHTRADTQYF. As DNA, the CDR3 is TGTGCCAGCAGCCCCCATACACGGGCAGATACGCAGTATTTT.

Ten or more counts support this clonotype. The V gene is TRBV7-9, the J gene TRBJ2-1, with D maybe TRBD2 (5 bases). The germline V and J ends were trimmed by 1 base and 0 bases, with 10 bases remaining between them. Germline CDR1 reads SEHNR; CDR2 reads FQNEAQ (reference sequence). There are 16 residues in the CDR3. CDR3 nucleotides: TGTGCCAGCAGCTTAGAACGAGGGAGCTCCTACAATGAGCAGTTCTTC. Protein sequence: CASSLERGSSYNEQFF.

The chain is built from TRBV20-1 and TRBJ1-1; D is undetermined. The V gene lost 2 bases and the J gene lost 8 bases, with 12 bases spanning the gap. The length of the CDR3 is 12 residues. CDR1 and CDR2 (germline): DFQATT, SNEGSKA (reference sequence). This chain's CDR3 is CSARPSGVEAFF. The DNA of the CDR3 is TGCAGTGCTAGACCCAGCGGGGTCGAAGCTTTCTTT.

The CDR3 DNA sequence: TGTGCCAGCAGTATGGGAGGGTTGGGGACTGAAGCTTTCTTT. This sequence encodes CASSMGGLGTEAFF. The chain is built from TRBV6-5 and TRBJ1-1, with no clear D. The germline V gene has CDR1 MNHEY and CDR2 SVGAGI. V lost 5 bases and J 5 bases, leaving 15 bases between the germline ends. This CDR3 is 14 amino acids long.

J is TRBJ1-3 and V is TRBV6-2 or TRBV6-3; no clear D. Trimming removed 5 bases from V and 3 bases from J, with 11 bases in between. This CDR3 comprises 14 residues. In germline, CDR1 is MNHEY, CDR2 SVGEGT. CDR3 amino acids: CASSAPRGGNTIYF. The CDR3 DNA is TGTGCCAGCAGTGCACCGAGAGGTGGAAACACCATATATTTT.

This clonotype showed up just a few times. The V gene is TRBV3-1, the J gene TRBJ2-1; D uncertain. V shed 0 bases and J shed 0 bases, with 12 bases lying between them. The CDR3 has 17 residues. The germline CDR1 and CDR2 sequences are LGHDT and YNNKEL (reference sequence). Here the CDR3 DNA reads TGTGCCAGCAGCCAAGATAGACTGGCCATCTCCTACAATGAGCAGTTCTTC. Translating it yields CASSQDRLAISYNEQFF.

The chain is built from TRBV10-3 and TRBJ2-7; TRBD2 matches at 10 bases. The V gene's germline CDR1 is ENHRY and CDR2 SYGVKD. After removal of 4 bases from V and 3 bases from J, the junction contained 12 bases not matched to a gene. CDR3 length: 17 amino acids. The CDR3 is CAISGGSSSGSVYEQYF. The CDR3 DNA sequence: TGTGCCATCAGTGGAGGAAGCTCTAGCGGGAGCGTCTACGAGCAGTACTTC.

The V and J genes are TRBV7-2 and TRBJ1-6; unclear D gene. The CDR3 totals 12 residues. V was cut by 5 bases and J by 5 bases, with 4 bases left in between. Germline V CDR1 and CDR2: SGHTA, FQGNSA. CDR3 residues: CASSHNNSPLHF. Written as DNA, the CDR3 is TGTGCCAGCAGCCACAATAATTCACCCCTCCACTTT. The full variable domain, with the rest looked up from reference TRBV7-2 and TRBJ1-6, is GAGVSQSPSNKVTEKGKDVELRCDPISGHTALYWYRQSLGQGLEFLIYFQGNSAPDKSGLPSDRFSAERTGGSVSTLTIQRTQQEDSAVYLCASSHNNSPLHFGNGTRLTVT.

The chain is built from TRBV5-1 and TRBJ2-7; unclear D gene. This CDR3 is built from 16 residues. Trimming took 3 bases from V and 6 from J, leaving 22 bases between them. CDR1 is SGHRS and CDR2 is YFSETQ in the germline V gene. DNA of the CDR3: TGCGCCAGCAGCTCCCCCAACGACGGCGGTCTCCGCGAGCAGTACTTC. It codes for CASSSPNDGGLREQYF.

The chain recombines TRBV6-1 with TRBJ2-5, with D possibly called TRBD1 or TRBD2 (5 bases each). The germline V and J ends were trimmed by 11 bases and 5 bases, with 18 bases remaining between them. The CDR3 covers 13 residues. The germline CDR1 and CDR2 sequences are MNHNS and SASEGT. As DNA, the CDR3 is TGTGCCTGGTCCGGGACGCTAGAGGAGACCCAGTACTTC. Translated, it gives CAWSGTLEETQYF.

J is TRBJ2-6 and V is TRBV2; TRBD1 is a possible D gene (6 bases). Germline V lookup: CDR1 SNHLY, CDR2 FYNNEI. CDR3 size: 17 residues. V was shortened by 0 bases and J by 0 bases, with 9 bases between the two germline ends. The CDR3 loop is CASSEAYRDSGANVLTF. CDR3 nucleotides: TGTGCCAGCAGTGAAGCCTACAGGGACTCTGGGGCCAACGTCCTGACTTTC.

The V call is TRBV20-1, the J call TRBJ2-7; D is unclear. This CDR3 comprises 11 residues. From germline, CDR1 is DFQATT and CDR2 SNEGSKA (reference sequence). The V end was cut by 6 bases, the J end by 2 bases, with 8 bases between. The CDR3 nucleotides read TGCAGTGCCCCAGCTACCTACGAGCAGTACTTC. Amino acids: CSAPATYEQYF.

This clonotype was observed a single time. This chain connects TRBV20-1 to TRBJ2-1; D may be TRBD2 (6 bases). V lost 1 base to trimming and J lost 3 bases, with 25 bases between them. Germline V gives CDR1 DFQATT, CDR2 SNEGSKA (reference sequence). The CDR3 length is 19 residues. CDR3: CSARGSDPNGLSGYNEQFF. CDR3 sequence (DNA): TGCAGTGCTAGAGGAAGTGATCCGAACGGACTAAGCGGCTACAATGAGCAGTTCTTC.

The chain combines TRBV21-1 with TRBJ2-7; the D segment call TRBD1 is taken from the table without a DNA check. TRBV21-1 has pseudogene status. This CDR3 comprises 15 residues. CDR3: CASSEGQGSWDEQYF. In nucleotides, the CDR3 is TGTGCCAGCAGCGAAGGACAGGGCTCTTGGGACGAGCAGTACTTC.

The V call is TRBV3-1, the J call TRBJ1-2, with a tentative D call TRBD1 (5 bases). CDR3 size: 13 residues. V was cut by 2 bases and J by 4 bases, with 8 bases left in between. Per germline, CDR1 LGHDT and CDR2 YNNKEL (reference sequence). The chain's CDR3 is CASSQQGVYGYTF. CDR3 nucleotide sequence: TGTGCCAGCAGCCAACAGGGAGTCTATGGCTACACCTTC.

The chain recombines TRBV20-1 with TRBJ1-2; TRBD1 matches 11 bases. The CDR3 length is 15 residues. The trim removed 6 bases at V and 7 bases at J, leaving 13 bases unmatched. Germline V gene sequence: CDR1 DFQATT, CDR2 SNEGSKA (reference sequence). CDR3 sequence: CSALNGQGASGGYTF. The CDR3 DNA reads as TGCAGTGCCCTAAACGGACAGGGGGCGTCTGGTGGCTACACCTTC.

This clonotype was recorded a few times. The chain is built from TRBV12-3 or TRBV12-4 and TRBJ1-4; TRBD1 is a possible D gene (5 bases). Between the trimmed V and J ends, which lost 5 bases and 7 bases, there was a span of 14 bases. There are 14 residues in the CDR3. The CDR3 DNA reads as TGTGCCAGCAGTAATCTGGGGGTGGGTGAAAAACTGTTTTTT. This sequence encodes CASSNLGVGEKLFF.